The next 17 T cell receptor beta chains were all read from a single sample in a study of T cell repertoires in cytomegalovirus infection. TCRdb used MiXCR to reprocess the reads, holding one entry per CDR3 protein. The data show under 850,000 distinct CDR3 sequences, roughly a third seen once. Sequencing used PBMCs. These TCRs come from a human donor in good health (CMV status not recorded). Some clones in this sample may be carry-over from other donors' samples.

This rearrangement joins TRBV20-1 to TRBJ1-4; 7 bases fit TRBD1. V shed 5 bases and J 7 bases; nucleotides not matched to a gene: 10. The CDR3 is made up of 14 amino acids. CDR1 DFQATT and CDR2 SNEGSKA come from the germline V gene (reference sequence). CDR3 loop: CSAFTGAESEKLFF. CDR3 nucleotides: TGCAGTGCTTTCACAGGGGCTGAGAGTGAAAAACTGTTTTTT.

The CDR3 sequence: CASSFGPDSSYEQYF. The CDR3 nucleotides are TGTGCCAGCAGCTTCGGGCCGGATAGCTCCTACGAGCAGTACTTC. V is TRBV5-4 and J is TRBJ2-7; no firm D call. Germline values: CDR1 SGHNT, CDR2 YYREEE (reference sequence). The ends were cut back, 2 bases at V and 0 bases at J, with 12 bases in the middle. The length of the CDR3 is 15 residues.

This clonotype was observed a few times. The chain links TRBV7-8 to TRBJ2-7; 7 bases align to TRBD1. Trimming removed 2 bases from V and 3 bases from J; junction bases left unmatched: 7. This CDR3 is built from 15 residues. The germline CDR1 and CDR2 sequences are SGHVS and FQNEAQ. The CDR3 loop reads CASSLTRDRLYEQYF. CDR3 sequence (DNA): TGTGCCAGCAGCTTAACCCGGGACAGACTCTACGAGCAGTACTTC.

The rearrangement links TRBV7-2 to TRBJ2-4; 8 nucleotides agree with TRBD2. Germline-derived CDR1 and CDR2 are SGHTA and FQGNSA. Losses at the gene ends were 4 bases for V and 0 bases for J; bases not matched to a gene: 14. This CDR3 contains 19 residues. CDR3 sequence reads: CASSSLTSGSLVAKNIQYF. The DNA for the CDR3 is TGTGCCAGCAGCTCCCTTACTAGCGGAAGCCTCGTAGCCAAAAACATTCAGTACTTC.

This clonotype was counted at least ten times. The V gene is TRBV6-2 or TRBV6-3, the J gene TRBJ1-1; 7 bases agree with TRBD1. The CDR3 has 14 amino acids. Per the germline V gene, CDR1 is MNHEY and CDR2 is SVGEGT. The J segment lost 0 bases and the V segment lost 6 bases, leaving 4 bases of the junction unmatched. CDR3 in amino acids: CASRETGMNTEAFF. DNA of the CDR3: TGTGCCAGCAGGGAGACAGGGATGAACACTGAAGCTTTCTTT.

CDR3 bases: TGTGCCAGCCGAACTAGCGGGGGATCGGTCTACGAGCAGTACTTC. Amino acids: CASRTSGGSVYEQYF. The chain joins TRBV6-5 to TRBJ2-7, with 11 nucleotides matching TRBD2. With V trimmed by 8 bases and J by 3 bases, 9 bases remained unmatched. The germline CDR1 and CDR2 sequences are MNHEY and SVGAGI. CDR3 length: 15 residues.

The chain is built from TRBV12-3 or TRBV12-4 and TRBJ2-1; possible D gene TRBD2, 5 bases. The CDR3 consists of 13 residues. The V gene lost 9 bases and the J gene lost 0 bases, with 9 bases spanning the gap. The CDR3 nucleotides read TGTGCCAGTTATAGCGTCTCCTACAATGAGCAGTTCTTC. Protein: CASYSVSYNEQFF.

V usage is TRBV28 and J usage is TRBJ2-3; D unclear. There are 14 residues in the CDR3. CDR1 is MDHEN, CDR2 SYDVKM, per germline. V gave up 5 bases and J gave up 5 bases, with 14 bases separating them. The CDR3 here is CASSRDLPGDTQYF. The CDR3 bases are TGTGCCAGCAGTCGAGATCTTCCGGGAGATACGCAGTATTTT. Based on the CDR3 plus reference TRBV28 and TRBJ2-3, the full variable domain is DVKVTQSSRYLVKRTGEKVFLECVQDMDHENMFWYRQDPGLGLRLIYFSYDVKMKEKGDIPEGYSVSREKKERFSLILESASTNQTSMYLCASSRDLPGDTQYFGPGTRLTVL.

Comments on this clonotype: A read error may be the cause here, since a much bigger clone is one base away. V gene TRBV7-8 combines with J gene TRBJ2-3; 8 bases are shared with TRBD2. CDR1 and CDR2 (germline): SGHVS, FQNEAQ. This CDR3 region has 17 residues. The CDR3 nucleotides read TGTGCCAGCAGCCCACCGGGACTAGAAATCTCCACAGATATGCAGTATTTT. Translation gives CASSPPGLEISTDMQYF.

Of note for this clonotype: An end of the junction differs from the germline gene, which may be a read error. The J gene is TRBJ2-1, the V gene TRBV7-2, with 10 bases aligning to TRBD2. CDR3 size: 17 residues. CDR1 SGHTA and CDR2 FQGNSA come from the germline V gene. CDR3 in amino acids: CASSLASGLAWYNEPFF. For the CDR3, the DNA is TGTGCCAGCAGCTTAGCTTCGGGACTAGCGTGGTACAATGAGCCGTTCTTC.

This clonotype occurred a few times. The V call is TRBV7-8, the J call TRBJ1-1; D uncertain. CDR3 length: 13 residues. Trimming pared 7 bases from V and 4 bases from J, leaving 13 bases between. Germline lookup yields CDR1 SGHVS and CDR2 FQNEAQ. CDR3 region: CASTSPPGTEAFF. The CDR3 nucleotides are TGTGCCAGCACCTCTCCCCCGGGCACTGAAGCTTTCTTT.

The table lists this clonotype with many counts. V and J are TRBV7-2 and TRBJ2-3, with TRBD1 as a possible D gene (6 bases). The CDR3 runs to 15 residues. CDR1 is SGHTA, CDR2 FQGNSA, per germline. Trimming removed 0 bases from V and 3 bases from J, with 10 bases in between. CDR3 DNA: TGTGCCAGCAGCTTAGCACAGGGAAGGACAGATACGCAGTATTTT. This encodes CASSLAQGRTDTQYF.

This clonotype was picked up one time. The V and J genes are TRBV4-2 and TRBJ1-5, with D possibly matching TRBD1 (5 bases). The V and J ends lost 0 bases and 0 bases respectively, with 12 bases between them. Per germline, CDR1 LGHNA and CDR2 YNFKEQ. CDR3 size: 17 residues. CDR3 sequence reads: CASSQDSRGYSNQPQHF. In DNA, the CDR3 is TGTGCCAGCAGCCAAGATAGTCGGGGGTATAGCAATCAGCCCCAGCATTTT.

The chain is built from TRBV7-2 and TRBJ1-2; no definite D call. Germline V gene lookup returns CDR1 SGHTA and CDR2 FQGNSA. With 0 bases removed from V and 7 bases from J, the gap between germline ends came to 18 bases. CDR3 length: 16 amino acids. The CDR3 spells CASSLARELKGVGYTF. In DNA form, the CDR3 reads TGTGCCAGCAGCTTAGCAAGGGAGCTGAAGGGAGTTGGCTACACCTTC.

The CDR3 reads CASSQDAALGIREETQYF. The DNA of the CDR3 is TGCGCCAGCAGCCAAGATGCGGCTTTGGGTATTAGAGAAGAGACCCAGTACTTC. The chain links TRBV4-1 to TRBJ2-5; no firm D call. Germline assignment: CDR1 MGHRA and CDR2 YSYEKL. The CDR3 sequence is 18 residues long. V lost 0 bases and J lost 3, with 20 bases in between.

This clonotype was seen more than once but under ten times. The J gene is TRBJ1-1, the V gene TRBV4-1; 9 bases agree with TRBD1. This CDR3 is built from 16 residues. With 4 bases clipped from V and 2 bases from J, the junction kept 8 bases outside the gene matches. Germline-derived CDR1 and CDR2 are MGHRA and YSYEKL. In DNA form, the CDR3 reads TGCGCCAGCAGCCGCCTGGGACAGGGACACAACACTGAAGCTTTCTTT. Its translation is CASSRLGQGHNTEAFF.

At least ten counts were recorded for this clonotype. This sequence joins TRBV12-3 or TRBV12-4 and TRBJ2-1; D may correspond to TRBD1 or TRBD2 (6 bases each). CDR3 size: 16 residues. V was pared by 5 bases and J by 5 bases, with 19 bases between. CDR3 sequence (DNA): TGTGCCAGCAGTCAGTCGGGGGCCAACCCCCACAATGAGCAGTTCTTC. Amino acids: CASSQSGANPHNEQFF.